This is a list of T cell receptor beta chains from one sample in a study of blood T cell repertoires in COVID-19. Only in-frame clones appear in the TCRdb table, and some are missing; sequencing was by immunoSEQ multiplex PCR. The table lists 65,000 to 80,000 clones, roughly four fifths of them singletons. Source material: peripheral blood. The receptor set was obtained from a man in his fifties or sixties with acute or convalescent COVID-19. The CDR3 runs from the conserved cysteine through the conserved F or W. Each record gives: D gene, V gene, J gene, CDR3 protein. D genes are given only for firm matches.

-	TRBV28	TRBJ1-3	CASSFQQNGNTIYF
-	TRBV2	TRBJ1-3	CASSIDSSGNTIYF
TRBD1	TRBV30	TRBJ1-6	CAWTGQGNSPLHF
-	TRBV2	TRBJ1-5	CASSDGDSLNQPQHF
-	TRBV6-2/TRBV6-3	TRBJ1-2	CASSSFGGYTF
-	TRBV7-9	TRBJ2-2	CASSITDSTGELFF
-	TRBV2	TRBJ2-3	CASSRDFQPDTQYF
TRBD1	TRBV18	TRBJ1-1	CASSTGQGAPSTEAFF
TRBD1	TRBV4-3	TRBJ1-6	CASSHEPPGTANSPLHF
-	TRBV12-5	TRBJ1-6	CASGPGLESPLHF
TRBD2	TRBV29-1	TRBJ2-5	CSVGRGGETQYF
-	TRBV4-2	TRBJ1-1	CASSPKGSLNTEAFF
-	TRBV5-1	TRBJ1-2	CASSLGQHYGYTF
-	TRBV15	TRBJ1-3	CATSRDRTRSSLSSGNTIYF